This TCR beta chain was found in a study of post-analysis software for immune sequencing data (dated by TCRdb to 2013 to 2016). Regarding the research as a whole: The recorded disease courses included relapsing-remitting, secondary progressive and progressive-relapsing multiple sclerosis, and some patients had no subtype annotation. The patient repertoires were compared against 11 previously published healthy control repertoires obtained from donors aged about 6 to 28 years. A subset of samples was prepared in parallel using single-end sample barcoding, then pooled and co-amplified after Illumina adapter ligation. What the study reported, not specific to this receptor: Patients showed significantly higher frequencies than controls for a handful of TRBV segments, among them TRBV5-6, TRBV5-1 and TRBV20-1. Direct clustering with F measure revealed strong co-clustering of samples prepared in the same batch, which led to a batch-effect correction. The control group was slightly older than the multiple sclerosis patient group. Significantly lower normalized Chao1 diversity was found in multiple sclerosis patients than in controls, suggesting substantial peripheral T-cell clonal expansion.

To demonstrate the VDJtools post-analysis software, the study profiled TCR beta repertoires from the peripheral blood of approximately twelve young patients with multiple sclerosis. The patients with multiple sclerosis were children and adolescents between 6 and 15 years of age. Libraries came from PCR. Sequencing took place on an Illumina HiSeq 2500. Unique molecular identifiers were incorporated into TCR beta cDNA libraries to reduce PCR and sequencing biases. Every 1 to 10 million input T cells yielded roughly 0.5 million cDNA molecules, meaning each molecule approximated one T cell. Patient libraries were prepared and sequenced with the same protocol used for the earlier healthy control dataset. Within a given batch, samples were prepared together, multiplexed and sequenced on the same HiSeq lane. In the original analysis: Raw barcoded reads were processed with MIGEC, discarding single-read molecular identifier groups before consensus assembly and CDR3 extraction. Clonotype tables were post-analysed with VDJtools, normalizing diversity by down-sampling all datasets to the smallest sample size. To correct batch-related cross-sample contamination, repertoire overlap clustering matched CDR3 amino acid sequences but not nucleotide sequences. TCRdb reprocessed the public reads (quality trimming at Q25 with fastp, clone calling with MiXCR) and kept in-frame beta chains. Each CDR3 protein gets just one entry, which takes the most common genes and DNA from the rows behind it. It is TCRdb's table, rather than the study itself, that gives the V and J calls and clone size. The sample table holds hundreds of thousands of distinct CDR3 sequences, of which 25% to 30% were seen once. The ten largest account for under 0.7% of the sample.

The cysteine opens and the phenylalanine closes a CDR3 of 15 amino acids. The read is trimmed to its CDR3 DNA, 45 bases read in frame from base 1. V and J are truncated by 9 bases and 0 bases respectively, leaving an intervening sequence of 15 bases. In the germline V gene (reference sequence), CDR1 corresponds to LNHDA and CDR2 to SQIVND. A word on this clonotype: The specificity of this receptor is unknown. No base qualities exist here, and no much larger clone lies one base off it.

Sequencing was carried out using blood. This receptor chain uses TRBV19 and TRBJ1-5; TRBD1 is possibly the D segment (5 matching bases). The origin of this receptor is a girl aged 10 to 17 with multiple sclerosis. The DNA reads TGTGCCAGCAAGGGGCAGGGCGATAGCAATCAGCCCCAGCATTTT. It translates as CASKGQGDSNQPQHF.